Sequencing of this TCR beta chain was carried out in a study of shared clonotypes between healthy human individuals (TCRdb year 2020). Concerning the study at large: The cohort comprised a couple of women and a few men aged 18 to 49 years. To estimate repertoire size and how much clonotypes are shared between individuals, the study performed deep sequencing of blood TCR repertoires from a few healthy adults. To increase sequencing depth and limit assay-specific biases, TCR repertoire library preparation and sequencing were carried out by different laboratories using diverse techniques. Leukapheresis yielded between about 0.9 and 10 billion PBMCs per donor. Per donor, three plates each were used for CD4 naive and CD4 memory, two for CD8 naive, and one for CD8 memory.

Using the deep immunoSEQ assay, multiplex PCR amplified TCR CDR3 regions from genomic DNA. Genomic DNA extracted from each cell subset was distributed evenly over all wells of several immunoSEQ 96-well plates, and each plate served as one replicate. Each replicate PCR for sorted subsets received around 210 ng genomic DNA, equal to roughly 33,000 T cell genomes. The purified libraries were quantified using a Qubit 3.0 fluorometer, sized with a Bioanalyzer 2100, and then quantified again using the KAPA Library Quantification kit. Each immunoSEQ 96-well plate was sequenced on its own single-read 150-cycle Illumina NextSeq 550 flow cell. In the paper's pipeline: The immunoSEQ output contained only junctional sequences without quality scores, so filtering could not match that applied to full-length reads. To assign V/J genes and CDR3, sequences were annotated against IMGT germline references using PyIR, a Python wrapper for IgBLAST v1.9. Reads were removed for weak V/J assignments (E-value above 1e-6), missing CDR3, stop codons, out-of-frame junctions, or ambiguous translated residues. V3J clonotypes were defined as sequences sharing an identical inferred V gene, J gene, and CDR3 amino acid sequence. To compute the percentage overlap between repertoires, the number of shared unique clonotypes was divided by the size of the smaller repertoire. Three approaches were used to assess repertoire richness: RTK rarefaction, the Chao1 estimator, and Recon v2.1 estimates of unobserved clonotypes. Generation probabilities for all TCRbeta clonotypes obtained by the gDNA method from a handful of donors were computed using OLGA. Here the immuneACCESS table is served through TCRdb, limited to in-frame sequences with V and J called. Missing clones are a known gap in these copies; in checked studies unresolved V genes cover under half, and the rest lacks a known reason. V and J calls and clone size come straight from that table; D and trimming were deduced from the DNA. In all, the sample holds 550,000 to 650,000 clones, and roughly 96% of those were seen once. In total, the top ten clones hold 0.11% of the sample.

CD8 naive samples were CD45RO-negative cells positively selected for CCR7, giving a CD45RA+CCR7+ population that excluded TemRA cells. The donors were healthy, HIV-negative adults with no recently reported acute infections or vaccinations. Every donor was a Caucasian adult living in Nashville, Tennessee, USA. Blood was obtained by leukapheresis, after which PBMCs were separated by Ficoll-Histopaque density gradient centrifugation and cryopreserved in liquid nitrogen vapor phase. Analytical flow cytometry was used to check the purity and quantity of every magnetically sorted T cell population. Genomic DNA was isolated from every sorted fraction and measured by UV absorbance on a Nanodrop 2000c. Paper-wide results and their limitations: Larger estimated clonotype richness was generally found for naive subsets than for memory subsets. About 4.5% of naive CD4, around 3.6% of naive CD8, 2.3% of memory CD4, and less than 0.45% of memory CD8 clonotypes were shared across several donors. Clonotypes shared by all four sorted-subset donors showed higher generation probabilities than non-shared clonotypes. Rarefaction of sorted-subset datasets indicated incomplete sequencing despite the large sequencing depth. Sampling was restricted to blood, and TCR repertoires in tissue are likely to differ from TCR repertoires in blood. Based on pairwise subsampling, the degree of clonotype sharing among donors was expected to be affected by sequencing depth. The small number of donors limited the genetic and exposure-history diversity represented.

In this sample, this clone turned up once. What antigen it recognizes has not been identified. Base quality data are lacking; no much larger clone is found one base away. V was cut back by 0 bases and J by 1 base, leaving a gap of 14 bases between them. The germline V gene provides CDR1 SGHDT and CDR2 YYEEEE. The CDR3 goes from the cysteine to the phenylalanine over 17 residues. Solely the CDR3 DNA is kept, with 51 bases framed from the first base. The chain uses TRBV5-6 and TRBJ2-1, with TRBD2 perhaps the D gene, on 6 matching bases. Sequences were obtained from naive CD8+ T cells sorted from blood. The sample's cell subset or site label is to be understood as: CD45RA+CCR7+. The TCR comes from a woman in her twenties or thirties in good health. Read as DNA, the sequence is TGTGCCAGCAGCTTGGCCGAGGTAGCGGTATCCTACAATGAGCAGTTCTTC. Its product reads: CASSLAEVAVSYNEQFF.